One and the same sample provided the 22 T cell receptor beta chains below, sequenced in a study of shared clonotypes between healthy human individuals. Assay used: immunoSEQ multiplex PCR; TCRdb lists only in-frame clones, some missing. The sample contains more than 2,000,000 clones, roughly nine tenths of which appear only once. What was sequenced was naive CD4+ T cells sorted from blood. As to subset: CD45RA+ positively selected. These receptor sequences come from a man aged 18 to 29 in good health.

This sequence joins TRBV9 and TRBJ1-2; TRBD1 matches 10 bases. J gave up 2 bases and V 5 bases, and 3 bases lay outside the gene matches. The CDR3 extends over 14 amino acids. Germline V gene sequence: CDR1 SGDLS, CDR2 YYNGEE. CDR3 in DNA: TGTGCCAGCAGTGTGACAGGGGGCAACTATGGCTACACCTTC. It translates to CASSVTGGNYGYTF.

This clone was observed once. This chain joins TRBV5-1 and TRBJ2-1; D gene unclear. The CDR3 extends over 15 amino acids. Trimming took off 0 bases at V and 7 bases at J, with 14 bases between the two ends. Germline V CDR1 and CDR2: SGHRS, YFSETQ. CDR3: CASSLERLESNEQFF. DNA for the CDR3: TGCGCCAGCAGCTTGGAGAGACTTGAGTCGAATGAGCAGTTCTTC.

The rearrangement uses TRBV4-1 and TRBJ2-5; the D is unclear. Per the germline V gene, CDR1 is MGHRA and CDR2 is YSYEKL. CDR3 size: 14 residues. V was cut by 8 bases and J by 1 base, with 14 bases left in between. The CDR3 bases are TGCGCCAGCGGACCTACCGAGCGCCAAGAGACCCAGTACTTC. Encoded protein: CASGPTERQETQYF.

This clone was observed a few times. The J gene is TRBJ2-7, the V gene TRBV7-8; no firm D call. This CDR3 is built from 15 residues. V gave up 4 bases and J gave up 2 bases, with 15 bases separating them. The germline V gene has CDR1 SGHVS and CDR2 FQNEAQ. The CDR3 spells CASSSAGQAPYEQYF. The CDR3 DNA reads TGTGCCAGCAGCTCCGCCGGGCAGGCGCCCTACGAGCAGTACTTC.

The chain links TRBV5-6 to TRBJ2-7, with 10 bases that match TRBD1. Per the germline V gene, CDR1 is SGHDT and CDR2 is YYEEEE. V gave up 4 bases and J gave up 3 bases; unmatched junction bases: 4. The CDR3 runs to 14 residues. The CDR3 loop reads CASSGGTGVYEQYF. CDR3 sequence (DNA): TGTGCCAGCAGCGGGGGGACAGGGGTCTACGAGCAGTACTTC. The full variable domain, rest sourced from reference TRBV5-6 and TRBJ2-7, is DAGVTQSPTHLIKTRGQQVTLRCSPKSGHDTVSWYQQALGQGPQFIFQYYEEEERQRGNFPDRFSGHQFPNYSSELNVNALLLGDSALYLCASSGGTGVYEQYFGPGTRLTVT.

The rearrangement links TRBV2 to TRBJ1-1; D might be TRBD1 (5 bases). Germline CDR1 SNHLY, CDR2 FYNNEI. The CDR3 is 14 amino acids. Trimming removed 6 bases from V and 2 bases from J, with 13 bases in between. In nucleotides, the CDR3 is TGTGCCAGCAGCGTCCTGGGACCTAACACTGAAGCTTTCTTT. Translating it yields CASSVLGPNTEAFF.

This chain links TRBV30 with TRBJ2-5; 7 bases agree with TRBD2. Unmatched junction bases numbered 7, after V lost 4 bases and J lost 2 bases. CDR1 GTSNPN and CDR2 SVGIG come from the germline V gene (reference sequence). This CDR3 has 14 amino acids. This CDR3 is CAWTVGSGQETQYF. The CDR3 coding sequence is TGTGCCTGGACCGTAGGTAGCGGGCAAGAGACCCAGTACTTC. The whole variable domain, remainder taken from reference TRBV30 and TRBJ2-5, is SQTIHQWPATLVQPVGSPLSLECTVEGTSNPNLYWYRQAAGRGLQLLFYSVGIGQISSEVPQNLSASRPQDRQFILSSKKLLLSDSGFYLCAWTVGSGQETQYFGPGTRLLVL.

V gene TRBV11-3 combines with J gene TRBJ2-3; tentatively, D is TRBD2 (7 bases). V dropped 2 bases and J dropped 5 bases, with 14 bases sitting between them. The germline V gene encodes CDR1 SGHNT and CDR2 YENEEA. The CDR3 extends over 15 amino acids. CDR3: CASSLRGASEDTQYF. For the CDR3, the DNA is TGTGCCAGCAGCTTACGGGGGGCAAGTGAAGATACGCAGTATTTT. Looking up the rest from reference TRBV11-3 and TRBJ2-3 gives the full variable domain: EAGVVQSPRYKIIEKKQPVAFWCNPISGHNTLYWYLQNLGQGPELLIRYENEEAVDDSQLPKDRFSAERLKGVDSTLKIQPAELGDSAVYLCASSLRGASEDTQYFGPGTRLTVL.

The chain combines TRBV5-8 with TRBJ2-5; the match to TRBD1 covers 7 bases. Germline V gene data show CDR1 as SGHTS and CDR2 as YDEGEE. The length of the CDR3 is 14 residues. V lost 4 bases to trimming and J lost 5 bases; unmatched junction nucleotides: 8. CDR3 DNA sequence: TGTGCCAGCAGCCCAGGACAGGTCCGCGAGACCCAGTACTTC. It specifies CASSPGQVRETQYF.

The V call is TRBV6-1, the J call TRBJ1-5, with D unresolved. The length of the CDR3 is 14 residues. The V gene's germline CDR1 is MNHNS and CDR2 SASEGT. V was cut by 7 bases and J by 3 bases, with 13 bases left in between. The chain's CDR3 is CASTGRQNNQPQHF. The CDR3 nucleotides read TGTGCCAGCACGGGTAGGCAGAACAATCAGCCCCAGCATTTT.

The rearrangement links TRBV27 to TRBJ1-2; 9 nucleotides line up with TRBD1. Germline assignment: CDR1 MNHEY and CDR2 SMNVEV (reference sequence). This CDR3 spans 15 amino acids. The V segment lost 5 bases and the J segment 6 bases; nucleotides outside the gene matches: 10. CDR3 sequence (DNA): TGTGCCAGCAGTCCTGGGACAGGGTCGGTACATGGCTACACCTTC. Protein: CASSPGTGSVHGYTF.

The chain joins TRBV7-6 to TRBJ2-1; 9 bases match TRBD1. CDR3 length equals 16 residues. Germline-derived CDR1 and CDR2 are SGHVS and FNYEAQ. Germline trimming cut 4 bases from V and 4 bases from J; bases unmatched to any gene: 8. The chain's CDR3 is CASSYVQGATYNEQFF. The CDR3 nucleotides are TGTGCCAGCAGCTATGTACAGGGGGCAACTTACAATGAGCAGTTCTTC.

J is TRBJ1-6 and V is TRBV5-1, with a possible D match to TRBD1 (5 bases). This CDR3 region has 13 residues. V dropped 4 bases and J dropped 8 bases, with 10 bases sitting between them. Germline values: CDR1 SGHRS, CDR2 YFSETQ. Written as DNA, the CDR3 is TGCGCCAGCAGCACGTGGGGGGATTCACCCCTCCACTTT. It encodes CASSTWGDSPLHF.

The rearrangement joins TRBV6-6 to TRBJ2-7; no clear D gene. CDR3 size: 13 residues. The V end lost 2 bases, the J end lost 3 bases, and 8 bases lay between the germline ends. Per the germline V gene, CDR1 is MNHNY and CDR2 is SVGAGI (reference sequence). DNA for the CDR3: TGTGCCAGCAGTTACGGGGTCGGCTACGAGCAGTACTTC. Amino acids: CASSYGVGYEQYF.

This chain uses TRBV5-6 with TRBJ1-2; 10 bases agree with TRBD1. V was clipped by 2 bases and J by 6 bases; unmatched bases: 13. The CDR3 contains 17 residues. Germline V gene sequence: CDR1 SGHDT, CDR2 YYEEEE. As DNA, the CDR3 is TGTGCCAGCAGCTTCCTGACAGGGGGCGCAGATGGGGATGGCTACACCTTC. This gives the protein CASSFLTGGADGDGYTF.

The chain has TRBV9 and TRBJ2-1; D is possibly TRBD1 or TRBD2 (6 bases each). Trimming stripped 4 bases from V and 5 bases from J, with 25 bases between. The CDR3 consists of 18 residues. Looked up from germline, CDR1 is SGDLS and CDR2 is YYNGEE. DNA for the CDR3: TGTGCCAGCAGCCGGGACATTCGGGACTTTTCGGTCGACAATGAGCAGTTCTTC. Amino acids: CASSRDIRDFSVDNEQFF.

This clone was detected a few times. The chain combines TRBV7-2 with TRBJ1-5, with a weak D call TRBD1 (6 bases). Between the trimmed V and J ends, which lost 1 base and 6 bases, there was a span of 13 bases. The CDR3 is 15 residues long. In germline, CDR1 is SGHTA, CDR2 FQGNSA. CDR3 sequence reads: CASSLVQGVSQPQHF. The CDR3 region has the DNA TGTGCCAGCAGCTTAGTACAGGGCGTGAGTCAGCCCCAGCATTTT.

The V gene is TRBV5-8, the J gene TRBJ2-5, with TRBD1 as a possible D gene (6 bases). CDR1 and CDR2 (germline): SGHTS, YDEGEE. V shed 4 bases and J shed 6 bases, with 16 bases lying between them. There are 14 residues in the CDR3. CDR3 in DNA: TGTGCCAGCAGCCCCGACAGGTTCGGGAAGACCCAGTACTTC. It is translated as CASSPDRFGKTQYF.

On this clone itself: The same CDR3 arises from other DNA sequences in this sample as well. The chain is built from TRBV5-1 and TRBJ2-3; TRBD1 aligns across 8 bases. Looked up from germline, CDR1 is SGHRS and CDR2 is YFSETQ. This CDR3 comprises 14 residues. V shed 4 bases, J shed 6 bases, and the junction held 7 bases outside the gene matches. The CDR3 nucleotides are TGCGCCAGCAGCCTACGGACAGGGACCGATACGCAGTATTTT. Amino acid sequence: CASSLRTGTDTQYF.

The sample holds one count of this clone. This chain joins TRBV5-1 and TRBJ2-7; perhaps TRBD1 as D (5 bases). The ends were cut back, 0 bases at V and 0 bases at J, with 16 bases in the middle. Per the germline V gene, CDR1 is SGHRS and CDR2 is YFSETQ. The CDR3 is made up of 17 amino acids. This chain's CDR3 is CASSLGGSLPSSYEQYF. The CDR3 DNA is TGCGCCAGCAGCTTGGGGGGCAGCCTGCCTAGCTCCTACGAGCAGTACTTC. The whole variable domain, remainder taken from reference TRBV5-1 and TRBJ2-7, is KAGVTQTPRYLIKTRGQQVTLSCSPISGHRSVSWYQQTPGQGLQFLFEYFSETQRNKGNFPGRFSGRQFSNSRSEMNVSTLELGDSALYLCASSLGGSLPSSYEQYFGPGTRLTVT.

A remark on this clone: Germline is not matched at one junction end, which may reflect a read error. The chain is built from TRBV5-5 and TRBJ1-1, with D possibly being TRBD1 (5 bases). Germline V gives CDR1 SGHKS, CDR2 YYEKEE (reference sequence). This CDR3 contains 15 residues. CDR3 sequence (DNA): TGTGCCAGCTCTTCTACCTGGGGACTGAAGACTGAAGCTTTCTTT. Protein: CASSSTWGLKTEAFF.

The CDR3: CASSLVGLLGEQFF. The CDR3 nucleotides are TGTGCCAGCAGCTTGGTGGGTCTCCTTGGGGAGCAGTTCTTC. The rearrangement links TRBV5-4 to TRBJ2-1; no clear D gene. V gave up 0 bases and J gave up 10 bases, with 14 bases separating them. The CDR3 consists of 14 residues. Looked up from germline, CDR1 is SGHNT and CDR2 is YYREEE (reference sequence).